A selection of T cell receptor beta chains follows, all from one sample in a study of shared clonotypes between healthy human individuals. The table came from immunoSEQ multiplex PCR; TCRdb's copy has only in-frame clones and leaves some out. The sample yields around 2,000,000 clones, about 95% seen once. The specimen sequenced was naive CD8+ T cells sorted from blood. The receptors stem from a man aged 18 to 30 in good health. CDR3s include the opening cysteine and the closing phenylalanine or tryptophan. The D gene is left open where the match is weak. Rows give clone size only sometimes, using once, few, many, or a class for an expanded clone.

CDR3 protein: CASSPLGTGSNEQYF
CDR3 DNA: TGTGCCAGCAGCCCCCTCGGGACAGGGTCTAACGAGCAGTACTTC
V gene: TRBV7-9
J gene: TRBJ2-7
D gene: TRBD1
clone size: -

CDR3 protein: CASSQGVTSGDTQYF
CDR3 DNA: TGCGCCAGCAGCCAAGGGGTGACTAGCGGGGATACGCAGTATTTT
V gene: TRBV4-3
J gene: TRBJ2-3
D gene: TRBD2
clone size: -

CDR3 protein: CASSRGQGPGELFF
CDR3 DNA: TGTGCCAGCAGTCGGGGACAAGGGCCCGGGGAGCTGTTTTTT
V gene: TRBV5-6
J gene: TRBJ2-2
D gene: -
clone size: -

CDR3 protein: CASSSYETQYF
CDR3 DNA: TGTGCCAGCAGTTCCTACGAGACCCAGTACTTC
V gene: TRBV28
J gene: TRBJ2-5
D gene: -
clone size: -

CDR3 protein: CASRDRGVHEQYF
CDR3 DNA: TGTGCCAGCAGGGACAGGGGGGTTCACGAGCAGTACTTC
V gene: TRBV6-1
J gene: TRBJ2-7
D gene: TRBD1
clone size: -

CDR3 protein: CASSLAAGSYNEQFF
CDR3 DNA: TGCGCCAGCAGCTTGGCAGCCGGCTCCTACAATGAGCAGTTCTTC
V gene: TRBV5-1
J gene: TRBJ2-1
D gene: -
clone size: -

CDR3 protein: CASSPDRGSTEAFF
CDR3 DNA: TGTGCCAGCAGCCCCGACAGGGGATCGACTGAAGCTTTCTTT
V gene: TRBV2
J gene: TRBJ1-1
D gene: TRBD1
clone size: few

CDR3 protein: CASSLGMNYGYTF
CDR3 DNA: TGTGCCAGCAGTTTAGGCATGAACTATGGCTACACCTTC
V gene: TRBV27
J gene: TRBJ1-2
D gene: -
clone size: -

CDR3 protein: CASSLGTGGAGYEQYF
CDR3 DNA: TGTGCCAGCAGCTTAGGGACAGGGGGCGCGGGATACGAGCAGTACTTC
V gene: TRBV7-8
J gene: TRBJ2-7
D gene: TRBD1
clone size: -

CDR3 protein: CASVEFNEQFF
CDR3 DNA: TGTGCCAGCGTCGAGTTTAATGAGCAGTTCTTC
V gene: TRBV27
J gene: TRBJ2-1
D gene: -
clone size: -

CDR3 protein: CASSVEGTAGETQYF
CDR3 DNA: TGTGCCAGCAGCGTAGAGGGGACTGCGGGGGAGACCCAGTACTTC
V gene: TRBV9
J gene: TRBJ2-5
D gene: -
clone size: -

CDR3 protein: CASKGQGSYEQYF
CDR3 DNA: TGTGCCAGCAAAGGACAGGGGTCCTACGAGCAGTACTTC
V gene: TRBV25-1
J gene: TRBJ2-7
D gene: TRBD1
clone size: few

CDR3 protein: CASSSDAANEQYF
CDR3 DNA: TGTGCCAGCAGCTCGGATGCGGCCAACGAGCAGTACTTC
V gene: TRBV7-2
J gene: TRBJ2-7
D gene: -
clone size: -

CDR3 protein: CASSLDGPQETQYF
CDR3 DNA: TGTGCCAGCAGTTTAGACGGTCCCCAAGAGACCCAGTACTTC
V gene: TRBV28
J gene: TRBJ2-5
D gene: -
clone size: -

CDR3 protein: CAITTDREGTLFGYTF
CDR3 DNA: TGTGCCATCACCACGGACAGGGAAGGGACCCTTTTTGGCTACACCTTC
V gene: TRBV10-3
J gene: TRBJ1-2
D gene: TRBD1
clone size: -

CDR3 protein: CASSFVGGGNEQFF
CDR3 DNA: TGTGCCAGCAGTTTTGTCGGGGGGGGCAATGAGCAGTTCTTC
V gene: TRBV27
J gene: TRBJ2-1
D gene: TRBD2
clone size: -

CDR3 protein: CASSTPAGGSTNEKLFF
CDR3 DNA: TGTGCCAGCAGCACCCCGGCGGGCGGCTCAACTAATGAAAAACTGTTTTTT
V gene: TRBV11-2
J gene: TRBJ1-4
D gene: -
clone size: -

CDR3 protein: CASSYSPGDTEAFF
CDR3 DNA: TGTGCCAGCAGTTACTCCCCGGGGGACACTGAAGCTTTCTTT
V gene: TRBV6-6
J gene: TRBJ1-1
D gene: -
clone size: -

CDR3 protein: CAWSVEFGDTLHF
CDR3 DNA: TGTGCCTGGAGTGTAGAATTTGGGGATACCCTCCACTTT
V gene: TRBV30
J gene: TRBJ1-6
D gene: -
clone size: -

CDR3 protein: CASSFGYYPSEYNTEAFF
CDR3 DNA: TGTGCCAGCAGCTTCGGGTATTACCCCTCAGAATACAACACTGAAGCTTTCTTT
V gene: TRBV7-9
J gene: TRBJ1-1
D gene: -
clone size: -

CDR3 protein: CASSPPRGGNWNNEQFF
CDR3 DNA: TGTGCCAGCAGCCCCCCTCGGGGCGGGAATTGGAACAATGAGCAGTTCTTC
V gene: TRBV11-2
J gene: TRBJ2-1
D gene: -
clone size: -

CDR3 protein: CASSLGQANQPQHF
CDR3 DNA: TGTGCCAGCAGTCTCGGACAGGCGAATCAGCCCCAGCATTTT
V gene: TRBV27
J gene: TRBJ1-5
D gene: TRBD1
clone size: -

CDR3 protein: CASSYSWGGNQPQHF
CDR3 DNA: TGTGCCAGCAGTTACTCGTGGGGGGGCAATCAGCCCCAGCATTTT
V gene: TRBV6-5
J gene: TRBJ1-5
D gene: -
clone size: -

CDR3 protein: CASTLESSYEQYF
CDR3 DNA: TGTGCCAGCACCTTGGAGAGCTCCTACGAGCAGTACTTC
V gene: TRBV7-2
J gene: TRBJ2-7
D gene: -
clone size: -

CDR3 protein: CASSFGDRGMETQYF
CDR3 DNA: TGCGCCAGCAGCTTCGGGGACAGGGGGATGGAGACCCAGTACTTC
V gene: TRBV5-1
J gene: TRBJ2-5
D gene: TRBD1
clone size: -

CDR3 protein: CAIKARRETDTQYF
CDR3 DNA: TGTGCCATCAAGGCCCGGCGGGAGACAGATACGCAGTATTTT
V gene: TRBV10-3
J gene: TRBJ2-3
D gene: TRBD2
clone size: once

CDR3 protein: CASSHGLAGGQETQYF
CDR3 DNA: TGTGCCAGCAGCCACGGACTAGCGGGGGGCCAAGAGACCCAGTACTTC
V gene: TRBV5-4
J gene: TRBJ2-5
D gene: TRBD2
clone size: -

CDR3 protein: CASSLALQGQRINQPQHF
CDR3 DNA: TGTGCCAGCAGCTTAGCGCTCCAAGGACAGAGAATCAATCAGCCCCAGCATTTT
V gene: TRBV7-9
J gene: TRBJ1-5
D gene: -
clone size: -

CDR3 protein: CASTLSGPGGETQYF
CDR3 DNA: TGTGCCAGTACCCTGTCCGGGCCCGGGGGAGAGACCCAGTACTTC
V gene: TRBV19
J gene: TRBJ2-5
D gene: -
clone size: -

CDR3 protein: CASSQDLAQPGLAYEQYF
CDR3 DNA: TGCGCCAGCAGCCAAGATCTGGCGCAGCCAGGGCTTGCCTACGAGCAGTACTTC
V gene: TRBV4-3
J gene: TRBJ2-7
D gene: -
clone size: once

CDR3 protein: CASSALLAGTGELFF
CDR3 DNA: TGTGCCAGCAGCGCCTTGCTAGCGGGGACCGGGGAGCTGTTTTTT
V gene: TRBV6-5
J gene: TRBJ2-2
D gene: TRBD2
clone size: -

CDR3 protein: CASSVSGGTNEKLFF
CDR3 DNA: TGTGCCAGCAGCGTTAGTGGGGGAACTAATGAAAAACTGTTTTTT
V gene: TRBV9
J gene: TRBJ1-4
D gene: -
clone size: -

CDR3 protein: CASSLGSGGYTF
CDR3 DNA: TGTGCCAGTAGCCTAGGGTCCGGCGGCTACACCTTC
V gene: TRBV19
J gene: TRBJ1-2
D gene: -
clone size: -